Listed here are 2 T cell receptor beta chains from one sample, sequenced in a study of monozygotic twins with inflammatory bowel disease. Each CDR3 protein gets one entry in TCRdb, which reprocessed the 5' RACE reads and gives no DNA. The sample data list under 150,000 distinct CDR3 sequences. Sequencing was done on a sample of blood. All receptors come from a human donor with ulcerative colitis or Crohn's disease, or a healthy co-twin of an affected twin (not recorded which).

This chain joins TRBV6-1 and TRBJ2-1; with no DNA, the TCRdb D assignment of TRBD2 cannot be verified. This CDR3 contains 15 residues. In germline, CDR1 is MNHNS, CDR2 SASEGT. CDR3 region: CASSPGLAFYNEQFF.

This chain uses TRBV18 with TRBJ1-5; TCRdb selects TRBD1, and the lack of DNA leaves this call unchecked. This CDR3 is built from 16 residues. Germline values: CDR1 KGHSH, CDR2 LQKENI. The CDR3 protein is CASSPSGQQVNQPQHF.